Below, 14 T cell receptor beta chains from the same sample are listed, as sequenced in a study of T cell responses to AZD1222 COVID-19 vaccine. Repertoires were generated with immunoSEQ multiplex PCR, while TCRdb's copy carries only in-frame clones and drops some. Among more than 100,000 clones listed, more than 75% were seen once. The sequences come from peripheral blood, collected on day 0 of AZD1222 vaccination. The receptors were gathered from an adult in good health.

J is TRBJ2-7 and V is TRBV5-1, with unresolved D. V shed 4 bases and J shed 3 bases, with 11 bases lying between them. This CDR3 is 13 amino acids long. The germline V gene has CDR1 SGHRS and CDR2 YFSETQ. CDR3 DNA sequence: TGCGCCAGCAGCCCGATTGGGTACTACGAGCAGTACTTC. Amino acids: CASSPIGYYEQYF.

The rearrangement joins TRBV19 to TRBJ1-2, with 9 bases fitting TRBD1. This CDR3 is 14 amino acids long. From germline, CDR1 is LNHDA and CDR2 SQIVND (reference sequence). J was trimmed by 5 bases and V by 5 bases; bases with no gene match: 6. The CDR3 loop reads CASSLTGGAYGYTF. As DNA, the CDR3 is TGTGCCAGTAGTTTAACAGGGGGCGCATATGGCTACACCTTC.

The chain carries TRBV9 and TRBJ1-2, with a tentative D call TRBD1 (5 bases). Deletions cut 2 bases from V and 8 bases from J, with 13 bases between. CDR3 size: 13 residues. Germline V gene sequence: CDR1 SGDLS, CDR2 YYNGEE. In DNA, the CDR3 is TGTGCCAGCAGCGTGTCAGGGTCCTACGGCTACACCTTC. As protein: CASSVSGSYGYTF.

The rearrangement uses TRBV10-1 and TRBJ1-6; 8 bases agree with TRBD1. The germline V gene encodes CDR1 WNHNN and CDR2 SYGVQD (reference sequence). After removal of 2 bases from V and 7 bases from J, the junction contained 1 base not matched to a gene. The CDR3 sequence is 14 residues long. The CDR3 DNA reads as TGCGCCAGCAGTGAGGGACAGGGAAATTCACCCCTCCACTTT. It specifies CASSEGQGNSPLHF.

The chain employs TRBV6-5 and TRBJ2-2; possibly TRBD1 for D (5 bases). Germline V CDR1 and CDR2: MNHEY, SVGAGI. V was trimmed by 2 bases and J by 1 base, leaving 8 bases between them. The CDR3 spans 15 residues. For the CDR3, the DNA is TGTGCCAGCAGTTACCACACAGGGAACACCGGGGAGCTGTTTTTT. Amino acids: CASSYHTGNTGELFF.

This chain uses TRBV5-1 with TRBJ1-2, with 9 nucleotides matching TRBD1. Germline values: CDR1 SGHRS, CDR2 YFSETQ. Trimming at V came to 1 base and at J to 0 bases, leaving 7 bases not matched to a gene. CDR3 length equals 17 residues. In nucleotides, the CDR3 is TGCGCCAGCAGCTTGCGGGGACAGGGTCAAGCTAACTATGGCTACACCTTC. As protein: CASSLRGQGQANYGYTF.

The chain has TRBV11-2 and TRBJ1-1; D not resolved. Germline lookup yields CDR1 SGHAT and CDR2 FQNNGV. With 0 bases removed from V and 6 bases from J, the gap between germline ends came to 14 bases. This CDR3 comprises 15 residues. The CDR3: CASSLDPGRMAEAFF. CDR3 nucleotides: TGTGCCAGCAGCTTAGATCCCGGCAGAATGGCTGAAGCTTTCTTT.

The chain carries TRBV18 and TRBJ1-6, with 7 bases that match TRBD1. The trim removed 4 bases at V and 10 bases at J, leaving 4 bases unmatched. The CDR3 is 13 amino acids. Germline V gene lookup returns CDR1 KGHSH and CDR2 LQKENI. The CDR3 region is CASSLDRVSPLHF. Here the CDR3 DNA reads TGTGCCAGCTCACTTGACAGGGTCTCACCCCTCCACTTT.

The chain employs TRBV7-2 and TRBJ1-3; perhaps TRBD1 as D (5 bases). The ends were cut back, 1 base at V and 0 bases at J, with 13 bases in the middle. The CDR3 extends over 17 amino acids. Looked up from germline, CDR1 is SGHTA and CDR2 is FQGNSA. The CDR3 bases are TGTGCCAGCAGCTTAGTACCGGGGACCTTCTCTGGAAACACCATATATTTT. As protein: CASSLVPGTFSGNTIYF.

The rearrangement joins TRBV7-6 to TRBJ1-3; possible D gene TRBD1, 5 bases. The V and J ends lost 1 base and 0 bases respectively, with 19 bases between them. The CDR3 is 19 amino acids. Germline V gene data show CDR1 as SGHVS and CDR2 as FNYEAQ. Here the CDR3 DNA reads TGTGCCAGCAGCTTAGGATCGAGGGGCAGGGCCATCTCTGGAAACACCATATATTTT. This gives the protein CASSLGSRGRAISGNTIYF.

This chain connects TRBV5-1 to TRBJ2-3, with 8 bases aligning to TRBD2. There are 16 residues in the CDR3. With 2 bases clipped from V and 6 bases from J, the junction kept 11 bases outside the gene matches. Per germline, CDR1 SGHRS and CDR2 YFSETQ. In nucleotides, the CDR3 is TGCGCCAGCAGCTTCGGACTAGCTGGGGTCTTGGATACGCAGTATTTT. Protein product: CASSFGLAGVLDTQYF.

DNA of the CDR3: TGTGCCAGCAGGGAGATAGCGGGCTCTGGAAACACCATATATTTT. Residues: CASREIAGSGNTIYF. The chain carries TRBV6-6 and TRBJ1-3; D ambiguous. The V end was cut by 6 bases, the J end by 0 bases, with 12 bases between. CDR1 is MNHNY, CDR2 SVGAGI, per germline (reference sequence). CDR3 size: 15 residues.

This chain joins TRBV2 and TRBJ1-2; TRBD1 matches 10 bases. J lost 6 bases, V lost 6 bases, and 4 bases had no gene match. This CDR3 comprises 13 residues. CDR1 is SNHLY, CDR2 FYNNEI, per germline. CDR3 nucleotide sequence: TGTGCCAGCAGGGCGGGACAGGGGAATGGCTACACCTTC. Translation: CASRAGQGNGYTF.

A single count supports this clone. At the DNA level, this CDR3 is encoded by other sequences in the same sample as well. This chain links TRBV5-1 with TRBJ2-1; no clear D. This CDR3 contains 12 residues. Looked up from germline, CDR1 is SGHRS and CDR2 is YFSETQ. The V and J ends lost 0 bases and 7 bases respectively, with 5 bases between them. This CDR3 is CASSLEGNEQFF. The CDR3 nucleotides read TGCGCCAGCAGCTTGGAGGGAAATGAGCAGTTCTTC. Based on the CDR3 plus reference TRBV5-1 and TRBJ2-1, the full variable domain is KAGVTQTPRYLIKTRGQQVTLSCSPISGHRSVSWYQQTPGQGLQFLFEYFSETQRNKGNFPGRFSGRQFSNSRSEMNVSTLELGDSALYLCASSLEGNEQFFGPGTRLTVL.